These 15 T cell receptor beta chains came from one sample sequenced in a study of cytotoxic CD8 clonotypes in ibrutinib-treated CLL. The data were produced by immunoSEQ multiplex PCR, yet TCRdb's version contains in-frame clones alone and is incomplete. The data hold 50,000 to 65,000 clones, with around 68% observed a single time. This material consisted of PBMCs, taken after 12 months of ibrutinib treatment. These receptors were collected from a human donor with chronic lymphocytic leukemia.

The chain has TRBV7-3 and TRBJ2-1; the match to TRBD2 covers 8 bases. V dropped 1 base and J dropped 8; count of bases not matched to a gene: 7. This CDR3 spans 15 amino acids. From germline, CDR1 is SGHTA and CDR2 FQGTGA. The chain's CDR3 is CASSLISVAGHEQFF. The CDR3 DNA is TGTGCCAGCAGCTTAATTTCGGTAGCGGGGCATGAGCAGTTCTTC.

This chain uses TRBV13 with TRBJ2-7; 8 positions match TRBD2. With 1 base clipped from V and 5 bases from J, the junction kept 19 bases outside the gene matches. This CDR3 has 19 amino acids. CDR1 PRHDT and CDR2 FYEKMQ come from the germline V gene (reference sequence). CDR3 in amino acids: CASSLVVVGGAGDRDEQYF. For the CDR3, the DNA is TGTGCCAGCAGCTTAGTCGTGGTCGGGGGGGCCGGCGATCGGGACGAGCAGTACTTC.

Written as DNA, the CDR3 is TGTGCCAGCAGTTTAGGGATCGGGACAGGGGGACCGAACACTGAAGCTTTCTTT. This gives the protein CASSLGIGTGGPNTEAFF. The chain carries TRBV27 and TRBJ1-1, with 11 bases aligning to TRBD1. The trim removed 2 bases at V and 1 base at J, leaving 9 bases unmatched. This CDR3 comprises 18 residues. The germline CDR1 and CDR2 sequences are MNHEY and SMNVEV (reference sequence).

V usage is TRBV29-1 and J usage is TRBJ1-1; 10 nucleotides line up with TRBD1. CDR1 SQVTM and CDR2 ANQGSEA come from the germline V gene. The CDR3 totals 15 residues. V lost 5 bases and J lost 0; bases outside the gene matches: 6. The CDR3 DNA reads TGCAGCGTTCCCTCCGGACAGGGGGTGAACACTGAAGCTTTCTTT. Amino acid sequence: CSVPSGQGVNTEAFF.

Here the CDR3 DNA reads TGCGCCAGCAGAGGGGTTGCGGGAGGCCCCTACAATGAGCAGTTCTTC. Residues: CASRGVAGGPYNEQFF. The chain recombines TRBV5-1 with TRBJ2-1; 8 bases map to TRBD2. This CDR3 is 16 amino acids long. The V segment lost 5 bases and the J segment 2 bases; nucleotides outside the gene matches: 9. CDR1 SGHRS and CDR2 YFSETQ come from the germline V gene.

The chain links TRBV10-3 to TRBJ2-7; D is undetermined. The CDR3 is made up of 18 amino acids. With 0 bases removed from V and 6 bases from J, the gap between germline ends came to 24 bases. Germline-derived CDR1 and CDR2 are ENHRY and SYGVKD. The DNA for the CDR3 is TGTGCCATCAGTGAGTCGTTATCAAGGCTGGTCGTTGGCGGCGAGCAGTACTTC. This translates into CAISESLSRLVVGGEQYF.

This chain uses TRBV7-7 with TRBJ1-3; no firm D call. This CDR3 contains 18 residues. V lost 1 base and J lost 0, with 16 bases in between. CDR1 and CDR2 (germline): SSHAT, FNYEAQ (reference sequence). CDR3 nucleotides: TGTGCCAGCAGCTTAGTTTTGAACAGAGAGGACTCTGGAAACACCATATATTTT. The encoded protein is CASSLVLNREDSGNTIYF.

This sequence joins TRBV29-1 and TRBJ2-7; D ambiguous. CDR1 and CDR2 (germline): SQVTM, ANQGSEA. The V end lost 0 bases, the J end lost 3 bases, and 6 bases lay between the germline ends. This CDR3 has 12 amino acids. The CDR3 loop is CSVEDRSYEQYF. In DNA, the CDR3 is TGCAGCGTTGAAGATCGCAGCTACGAGCAGTACTTC.

The chain joins TRBV7-9 to TRBJ2-7, with D possibly TRBD1 on 6 matching bases. Germline V gene lookup returns CDR1 SEHNR and CDR2 FQNEAQ (reference sequence). The CDR3 sequence is 14 residues long. Between the trimmed V and J ends, which lost 3 bases and 2 bases, there was a span of 11 bases. In nucleotides, the CDR3 is TGTGCCAGCAGCTTTGAACAGGGCCCCTACGAGCAGTACTTC. It codes for CASSFEQGPYEQYF.

The CDR3 region has the DNA TGTGCCAGCAGACCCCCTGCAGGTGGACAGGTTGAAGCTTTCTTT. Encoded protein: CASRPPAGGQVEAFF. V and J are TRBV6-5 and TRBJ1-1; TRBD1 aligns across 7 bases. The V gene's germline CDR1 is MNHEY and CDR2 SVGAGI. The CDR3 is 15 amino acids. Trimming cost V 6 bases and J 7 bases; bases outside gene matches: 14.

This clone was seen a handful of times. This sequence joins TRBV11-3 and TRBJ2-5; D remains ambiguous. The CDR3 length is 13 residues. Looked up from germline, CDR1 is SGHNT and CDR2 is YENEEA. Trimming pared 3 bases from V and 5 bases from J, leaving 10 bases between. The DNA for the CDR3 is TGTGCCAGCAGCTTGCAGAACCGGGAGACCCAGTACTTC. Its translation: CASSLQNRETQYF. The variable domain in full, completed from reference TRBV11-3 and TRBJ2-5, reads EAGVVQSPRYKIIEKKQPVAFWCNPISGHNTLYWYLQNLGQGPELLIRYENEEAVDDSQLPKDRFSAERLKGVDSTLKIQPAELGDSAVYLCASSLQNRETQYFGPGTRLLVL.

V gene TRBV5-6 combines with J gene TRBJ1-2; 11 nucleotides line up with TRBD1. CDR3 length: 16 residues. From germline, CDR1 is SGHDT and CDR2 YYEEEE. V lost 6 bases to trimming and J lost 3 bases; unmatched junction nucleotides: 10. Here the CDR3 DNA reads TGTGCCAGCACCCCCGGACAGGGGGCGCTTGACTATGGCTACACCTTC. Translated: CASTPGQGALDYGYTF.

This clone has just one count. The gene calls are TRBV7-3 and TRBJ2-2; 7 bases map to TRBD1. Per germline, CDR1 SGHTA and CDR2 FQGTGA. V lost 5 bases, J lost 6 bases, and 6 bases stayed unmatched. The CDR3 runs to 14 residues. This CDR3 reads CASSKGQYPGELFF. The CDR3 nucleotides are TGTGCCAGCAGCAAGGGACAGTATCCCGGGGAGCTGTTTTTT.

The chain uses TRBV6-6 and TRBJ2-2; TRBD1 matches 9 bases. This CDR3 spans 16 amino acids. The ends lost 5 bases at V and 3 bases at J; junction bases unmatched: 7. Germline V gene sequence: CDR1 MNHNY, CDR2 SVGAGI (reference sequence). CDR3 bases: TGTGCCAGCAGTCGGGACAGGGACATTGACACCGGGGAGCTGTTTTTT. Translated: CASSRDRDIDTGELFF.

V usage is TRBV9 and J usage is TRBJ2-3; 11 nucleotides agree with TRBD2. The CDR3 spans 18 residues. The germline CDR1 and CDR2 sequences are SGDLS and YYNGEE. The trim removed 0 bases at V and 2 bases at J, leaving 8 bases unmatched. The CDR3 DNA reads as TGTGCCAGCAGCGTAGGCCTAGCGGGAGGTTGGGCCACAGATACGCAGTATTTT. Translating it yields CASSVGLAGGWATDTQYF.